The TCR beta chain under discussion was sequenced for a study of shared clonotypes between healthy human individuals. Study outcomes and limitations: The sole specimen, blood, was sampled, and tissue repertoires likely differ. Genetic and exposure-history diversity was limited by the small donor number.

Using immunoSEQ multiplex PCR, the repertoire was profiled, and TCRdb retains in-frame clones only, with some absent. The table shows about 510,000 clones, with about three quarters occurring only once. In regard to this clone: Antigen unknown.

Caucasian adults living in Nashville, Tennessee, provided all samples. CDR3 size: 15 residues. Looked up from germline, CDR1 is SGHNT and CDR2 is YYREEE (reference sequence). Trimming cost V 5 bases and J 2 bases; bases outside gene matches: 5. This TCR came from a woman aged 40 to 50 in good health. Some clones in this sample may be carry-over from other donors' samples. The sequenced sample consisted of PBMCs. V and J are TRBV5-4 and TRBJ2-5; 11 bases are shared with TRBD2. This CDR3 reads CASRDGTSGQETQYF. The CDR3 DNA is TGTGCCAGCAGGGATGGGACTAGCGGACAAGAGACCCAGTACTTC. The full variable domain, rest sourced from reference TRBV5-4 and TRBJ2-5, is ETGVTQSPTHLIKTRGQQVTLRCSSQSGHNTVSWYQQALGQGPQFIFQYYREEENGRGNFPPRFSGLQFPNYSSELNVNALELDDSALYLCASRDGTSGQETQYFGPGTRLLVL.